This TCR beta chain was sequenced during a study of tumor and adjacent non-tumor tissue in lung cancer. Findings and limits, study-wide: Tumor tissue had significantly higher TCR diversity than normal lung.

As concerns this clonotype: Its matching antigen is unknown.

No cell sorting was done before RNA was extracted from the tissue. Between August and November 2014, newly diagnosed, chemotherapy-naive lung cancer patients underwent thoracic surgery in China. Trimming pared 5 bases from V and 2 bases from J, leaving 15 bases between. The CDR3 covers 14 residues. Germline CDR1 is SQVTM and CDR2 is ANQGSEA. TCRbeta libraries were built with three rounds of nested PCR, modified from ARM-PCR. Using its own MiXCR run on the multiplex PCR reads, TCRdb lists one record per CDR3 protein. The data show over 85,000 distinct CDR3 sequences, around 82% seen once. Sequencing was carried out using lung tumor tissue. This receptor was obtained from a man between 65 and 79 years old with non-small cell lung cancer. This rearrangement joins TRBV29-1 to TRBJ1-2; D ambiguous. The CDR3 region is CSVQAQTNNYGYTF. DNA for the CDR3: TGCAGCGTTCAAGCCCAGACAAACAACTATGGCTACACCTTC.